The present T cell receptor (beta chain) was sequenced within a study of T cells in Graves' hyperthyroidism and ophthalmopathy. The study, taken as a whole, reports: Most clonotypes expanded in the thyroid (above 0.001) were also present in blood. Model-based prediction identified ophthalmopathy a median roughly six months prior to its onset.

Pregnant or lactating patients were excluded, as were those with uncontrolled infection or other autoimmune disease. Source material for PBMCs was roughly 10 ml fresh peripheral blood. What was amplified from RNA transcripts were TCR beta CDR3 regions. A first-round RT-PCR of the TCR CDR3 used the HTBI primer set. TCRdb re-derived calls from the multiplex PCR reads in MiXCR, one entry per CDR3 protein. This table holds 300,000 to 450,000 distinct CDR3 sequences, about 25% found once. Many counts were recorded for this clonotype. As yet, its antigen is unknown. V dropped 8 bases and J dropped 5 bases, with 13 bases sitting between them. The CDR3 loop spans 13 amino acids.

Specimen: blood. The J gene is TRBJ2-1, the V gene TRBV12-3 or TRBV12-4; D is possibly TRBD2 (5 bases). This receptor was obtained from a man aged 50-59 years with Graves' hyperthyroidism. The CDR3 DNA sequence: TGTGCCAGCGGGAGAAGAGGAAACAATGAGCAGTTCTTC. This codes for CASGRRGNNEQFF.